This T cell receptor (beta chain) was sequenced for a study of TIL therapy for anti-PD-1-resistant metastatic lung cancer (dated by TCRdb to the early 2020s). A note on the overall study: Enrolled patients had a median age of roughly 54 years (range about 35-80) and a median tumor PD-L1 proportion score of around 6%. Most of the cohort had lung adenocarcinoma, a few tumors were EGFR-mutant and two were ALK-rearranged, and half of the patients were current or former smokers. Across the cohort, whole-exome sequencing showed a median non-synonymous tumor mutation burden of 1.5 mutations per megabase. T cell receptor beta sequencing of tumor and peripheral blood was used to follow clonotypes across the tumor, the expanded TIL product and serial blood samples. On the study overall, not on this receptor specifically: Higher clonality and lower diversity were observed in expanded TIL cultures than in baseline intratumoral T cells (median clonality roughly 6.3% vs 31%, p < 0.0001). The cohort was highly selected, including more treatment-naive, never-smoker and oncogene-addicted patients than is typical, which limits generalizability. Clonal turnover during TIL culture was high, and many clones enriched in the product were not detected in the baseline tumor, suggesting clonal contraction instead of faithful expansion. The study protocol defined all tumor marker inferences as exploratory.

Interpreted using the paper, the time point label stands for: pre-treatment sample, taken before nivolumab and TIL therapy. Excised metastases, mostly pleural nodules or supraclavicular lymph nodes, were used as baseline tumor samples and were taken from the same resection from which TIL were grown. Before any PD-1/PD-L1 blockade was given, tumors were harvested, nivolumab was then administered, and patients who progressed went on to receive lymphodepletion, an infusion of expanded TIL, and IL-2. Adults with stage 4 NSCLC were enrolled from 2017 to January 2020 in a dual-center phase I trial. The samples were drawn from an open-label, single-arm phase I trial testing tumor-infiltrating lymphocyte therapy combined with nivolumab in advanced non-small cell lung cancer. Portions of each resected tumor were snap-frozen in liquid nitrogen and were stored at -80 degrees C. Using laser-capture macrodissection, tumor regions of interest were selected on H&E sections, then pulverized into about 15 mg aliquots and extracted using Qiagen Allprep kits.

TCR beta CDR3 regions were amplified from genomic DNA by bias-controlled multiplex PCR with the immunoSEQ v3 hsTCRB kit. The TCR libraries were sequenced on an Illumina NextSeq 500 to approximately 2.1 million read pairs for survey level or about 4.5-6 million read pairs for deep level. The authors' pipeline ran thus. The immunoSEQ Analyzer software assigned V, D and J genes, filtered out non-productive sequences, and reported clonality. To compare repertoires between infused TIL and blood, productive Simpson clonality was used along with the Morisita overlap index of productive TRB rearrangements. In TCRdb, the immuneACCESS table is reduced to in-frame sequences with V and J assigned. These tables do not hold every clone; where another copy was compared, an unresolved V gene accounts for under half, and the others remain unexplained. V and J calls and clone size are those listed in that table; D and trimming were worked out from the DNA. The sample table holds 25,000 to 30,000 clones, of which 60% to 70% were seen once. 16% of the sample belongs to the ten largest clones.

About this clone itself: This clone's antigen is unknown. Base-call qualities are not available, and no considerably larger clone is one nucleotide away.

This material consisted of tumor tissue, taken at baseline. The TCR comes from a woman between 30 and 80 years old with non-small cell lung cancer.

The CDR3 region: CASSLGLLVGQETQYF. The DNA reads TGCGCCAGCAGCTTGGGTCTCCTGGTGGGCCAAGAGACCCAGTACTTC. The rearrangement combines TRBV5-1 with TRBJ2-5; no confident D gene assignment can be made. From the germline V gene, CDR1 is SGHRS and CDR2 is YFSETQ. The CDR3 measures 16 amino acids from cysteine to phenylalanine. Only CDR3 DNA remains: 48 bases, in frame from the first base. Relative to germline, V is 0 bases shorter and J is 1 base shorter, with 13 bases between their ends.